The entry below gives a single TCR beta chain sequence along with its context. V was trimmed by 5 bases and J by 3 bases, leaving 14 bases between them. The CDR3 extends over 14 amino acids. Germline-derived CDR1 and CDR2 are SGHVS and FNYEAQ. This entry is derived from a study of T cell changes during pregnancy in multiple sclerosis. Clones were read by immunoSEQ multiplex PCR, and TCRdb kept only the in-frame ones, dropping some. The sample consists of about 51,000 clones, roughly 90% of them appearing once. V and J are TRBV7-6 and TRBJ2-7; tentatively, D is TRBD1 (6 bases). The TCR sequence derives from a female donor with multiple sclerosis, enrolled in a pregnancy study. This sample comprised CD8+ T cells from peripheral blood mononuclear cells, obtained in the second trimester of pregnancy. The CDR3 protein is CASSPTGRGYEQYF. The CDR3 region has the DNA TGTGCCAGCAGCCCGACGGGCAGGGGCTACGAGCAGTACTTC.